This T cell receptor (beta chain) was captured by sequencing in a study of T cells in Graves' hyperthyroidism and ophthalmopathy. 10 ml of fresh peripheral blood supplied the PBMCs. Germline CDR1 and CDR2: DFQATT and SNEGSKA (reference sequence). The CDR3 consists of 14 residues. Trimming removed 1 base from V and 4 bases from J, with 10 bases in between. RNA transcripts were the template for amplifying TCR beta CDR3 regions. HTBI primers were employed in a first-round RT-PCR of the TCR CDR3. Via MiXCR, TCRdb re-called the multiplex PCR reads, giving one row per CDR3 protein. Of around 300,000 distinct CDR3 sequences listed, approximately 15% were seen once; the top ten hold about 22%.

The source is a woman younger than 45 with Graves' hyperthyroidism. This rearrangement joins TRBV20-1 to TRBJ2-2; possible D gene TRBD1, 6 bases. Source material: blood. The DNA of the CDR3 is TGCAGTGCTAGAGGGGACACCTCCACCGGGGAGCTGTTTTTT. Amino acid sequence: CSARGDTSTGELFF.